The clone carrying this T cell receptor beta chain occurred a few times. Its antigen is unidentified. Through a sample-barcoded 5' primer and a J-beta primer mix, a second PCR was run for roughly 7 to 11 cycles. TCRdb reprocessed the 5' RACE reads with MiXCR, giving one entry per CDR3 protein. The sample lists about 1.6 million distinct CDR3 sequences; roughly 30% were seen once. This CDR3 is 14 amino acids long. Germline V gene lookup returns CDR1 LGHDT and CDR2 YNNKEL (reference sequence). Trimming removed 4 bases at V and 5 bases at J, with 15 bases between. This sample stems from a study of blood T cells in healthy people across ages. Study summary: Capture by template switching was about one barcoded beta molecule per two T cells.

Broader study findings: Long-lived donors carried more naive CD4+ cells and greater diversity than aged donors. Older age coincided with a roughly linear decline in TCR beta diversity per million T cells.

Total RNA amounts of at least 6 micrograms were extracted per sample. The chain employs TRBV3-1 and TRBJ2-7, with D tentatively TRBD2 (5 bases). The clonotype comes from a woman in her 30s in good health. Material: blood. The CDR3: CASSPGRGIHEQYF. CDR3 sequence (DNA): TGTGCCAGCAGCCCAGGACGGGGAATCCACGAGCAGTACTTC.